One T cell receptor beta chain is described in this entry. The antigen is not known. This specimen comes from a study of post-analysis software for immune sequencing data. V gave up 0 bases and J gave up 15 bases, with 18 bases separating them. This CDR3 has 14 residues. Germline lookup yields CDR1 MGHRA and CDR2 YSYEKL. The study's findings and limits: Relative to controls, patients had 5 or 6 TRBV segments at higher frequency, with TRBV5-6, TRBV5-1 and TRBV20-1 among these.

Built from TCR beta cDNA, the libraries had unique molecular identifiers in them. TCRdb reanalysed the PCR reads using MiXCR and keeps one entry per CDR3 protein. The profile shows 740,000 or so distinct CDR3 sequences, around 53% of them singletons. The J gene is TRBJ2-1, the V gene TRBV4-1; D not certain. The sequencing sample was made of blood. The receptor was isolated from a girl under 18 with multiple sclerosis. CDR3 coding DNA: TGCGCCAGCAGCCAAGATTCCGGGCTAGGCGACTTGTTCTTC. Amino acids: CASSQDSGLGDLFF.